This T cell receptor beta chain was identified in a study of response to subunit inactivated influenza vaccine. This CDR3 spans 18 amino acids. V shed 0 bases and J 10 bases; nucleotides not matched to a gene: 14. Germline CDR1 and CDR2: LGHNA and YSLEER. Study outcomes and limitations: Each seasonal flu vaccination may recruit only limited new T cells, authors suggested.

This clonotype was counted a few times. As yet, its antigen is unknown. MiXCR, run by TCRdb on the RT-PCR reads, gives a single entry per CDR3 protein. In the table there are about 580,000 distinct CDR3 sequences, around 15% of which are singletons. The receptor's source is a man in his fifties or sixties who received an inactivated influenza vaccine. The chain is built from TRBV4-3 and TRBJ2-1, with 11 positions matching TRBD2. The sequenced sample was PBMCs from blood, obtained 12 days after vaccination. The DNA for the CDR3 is TGCGCCAGCAGCCAAGATCGTTCTAGCGGGAGGCGGGGGGGAGAGCAGTTCTTC. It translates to CASSQDRSSGRRGGEQFF.